The T cell receptor (beta chain) under discussion was sequenced for a study of T cell responses to AZD1222 COVID-19 vaccine. Study-wide findings and caveats: Increases in Spike-specific TCR breadth and depth were seen after two AZD1222 doses.

V lost 4 bases and J lost 0, with 13 bases in between. There are 16 residues in the CDR3. Germline V gene data show CDR1 as MDHEN and CDR2 as SYDVKM. A remark on this clone: What it binds is unknown.

Data came from immunoSEQ multiplex PCR; TCRdb stores just in-frame clones and leaves some out. The table lists under 150,000 clones, 90% of them singletons, with 1.5% to 2% in the top ten. This sequence was found in an adult who received the AZD1222 COVID-19 vaccine. The specimen was peripheral blood, collected 28 days after the second AZD1222 dose. The chain is built from TRBV28 and TRBJ1-5; a possible D gene is TRBD1 (5 bases). CDR3 amino acids: CASSSNGRGSNQPQHF. CDR3 nucleotide sequence: TGTGCCAGCAGTTCGAATGGTAGGGGTAGCAATCAGCCCCAGCATTTT.